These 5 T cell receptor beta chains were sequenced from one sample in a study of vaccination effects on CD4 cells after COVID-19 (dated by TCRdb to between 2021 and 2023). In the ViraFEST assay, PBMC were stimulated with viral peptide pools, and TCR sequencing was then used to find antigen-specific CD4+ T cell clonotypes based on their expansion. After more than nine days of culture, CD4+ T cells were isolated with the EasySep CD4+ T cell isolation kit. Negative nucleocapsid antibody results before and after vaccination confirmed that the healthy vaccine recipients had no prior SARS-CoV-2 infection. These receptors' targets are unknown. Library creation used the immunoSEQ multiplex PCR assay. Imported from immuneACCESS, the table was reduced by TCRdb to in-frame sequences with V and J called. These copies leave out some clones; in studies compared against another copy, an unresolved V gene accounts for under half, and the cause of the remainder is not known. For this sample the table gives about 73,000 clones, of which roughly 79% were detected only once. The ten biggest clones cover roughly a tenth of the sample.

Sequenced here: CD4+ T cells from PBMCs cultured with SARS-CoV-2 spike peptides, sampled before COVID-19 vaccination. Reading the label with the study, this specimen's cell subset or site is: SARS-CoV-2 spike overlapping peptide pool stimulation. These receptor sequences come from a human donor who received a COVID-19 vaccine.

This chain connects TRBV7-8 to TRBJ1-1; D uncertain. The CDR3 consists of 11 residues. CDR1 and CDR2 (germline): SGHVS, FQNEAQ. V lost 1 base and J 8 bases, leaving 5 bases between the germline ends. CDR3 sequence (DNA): TGTGCCAGCAGCTTAGGTCGCGAAGCTTTCTTT. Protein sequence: CASSLGREAFF.

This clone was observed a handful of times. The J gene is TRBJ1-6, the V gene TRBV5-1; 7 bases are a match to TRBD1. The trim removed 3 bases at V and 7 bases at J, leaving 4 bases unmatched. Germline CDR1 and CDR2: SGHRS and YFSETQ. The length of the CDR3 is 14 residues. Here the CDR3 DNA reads TGCGCCAGCAGCTCGTGGACAGGCAATTCACCCCTCCACTTT. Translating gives CASSSWTGNSPLHF.

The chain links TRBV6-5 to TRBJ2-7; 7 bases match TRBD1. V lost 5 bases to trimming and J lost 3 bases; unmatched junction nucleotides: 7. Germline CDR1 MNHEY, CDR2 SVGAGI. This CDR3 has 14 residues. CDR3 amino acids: CASSTDRASYEQYV. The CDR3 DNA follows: TGTGCCAGCAGTACCGACAGGGCAAGCTACGAGCAGTACGTC.

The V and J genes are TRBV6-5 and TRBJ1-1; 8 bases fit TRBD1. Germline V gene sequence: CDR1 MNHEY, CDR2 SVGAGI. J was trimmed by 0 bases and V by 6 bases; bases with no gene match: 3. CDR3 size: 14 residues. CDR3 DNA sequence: TGTGCCAGCAGACAGGGGGACCTGAACACTGAAGCTTTCTTT. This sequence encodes CASRQGDLNTEAFF.

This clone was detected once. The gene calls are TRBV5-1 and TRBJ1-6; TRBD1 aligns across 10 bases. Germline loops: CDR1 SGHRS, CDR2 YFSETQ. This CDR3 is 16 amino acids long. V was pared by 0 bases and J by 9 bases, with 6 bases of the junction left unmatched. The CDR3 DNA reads TGCGCCAGCAGCTTGGGGGGACAGGGGTGGGTTTCACCCCTCCACTTT. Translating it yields CASSLGGQGWVSPLHF.